The TCR beta chain under discussion was sequenced for a study of long-term antiretroviral therapy in people with HIV. Researchers secured at least one pre-ART and at least two post-ART PBMC samples from each donor. Investigators performed immunoSEQ version v3.0 at survey level. Measured with immunoSEQ multiplex PCR; TCRdb has only the in-frame clones, and not every one. The sample holds around 9,500 clones, around 73% seen once. This clone is a singleton in its sample. Sequences were derived from unsorted PBMCs, sampled 0.4 years before starting antiretroviral therapy. The source of this sequence is a man under 40 with HIV.

CDR3 nucleotides: TGTGCCAGTCGGTACGGGGGTGGTGGAGAGACCCAGTACTTC. Its protein product is CASRYGGGGETQYF. This chain connects TRBV19 to TRBJ2-5; D might be TRBD2 (6 bases). V shed 8 bases and J shed 4 bases, with 17 bases lying between them. The CDR3 covers 14 residues. Germline CDR1 reads LNHDA; CDR2 reads SQIVND (reference sequence).